This entry concerns a single T cell receptor beta chain. The target antigen is unknown. A read error may explain this, as a much larger clone is one base away. This CDR3 contains 15 residues. Per the germline V gene, CDR1 is SGHDT and CDR2 is YYEEEE. Alongside a J-beta primer mix, a sample-barcoded 5' primer served in a second PCR lasting about 7 to 11 cycles. Each of the samples gave a minimum of 3 million paired-end reads that contained CDR3. One entry per CDR3 protein results from TCRdb running MiXCR on the 5' RACE reads. The data contain over 950,000 distinct CDR3 sequences, approximately 38% of them singletons. The data originate from a study of blood T cells in healthy people across ages. General observations from the study: Age brought a roughly linear fall in TCR beta diversity measured per million T cells. Expanded clonotype shifts may have been confounded, as the donors had an unknown CMV status.

Source material: blood. This TCR was recovered from a man between 18 and 35 years old in good health. The chain couples TRBV5-6 to TRBJ2-1; D is unclear. CDR3 DNA: TGTGCCAGCAGCTTGTACGTCAACTCCTACAATGGGCAGTTCTTC. It yields the protein CASSLYVNSYNGQFF.